Listed here are 24 T cell receptor beta chains from one sample, sequenced in a study of vaccination effects on CD4 cells after COVID-19. No antigen has been assigned to these receptors. Antigen-specific CD4+ T cells expanded by the ViraFEST assay with viral peptide pools were then sequenced. With 9 to 11 days of culture completed, CD4+ T cells were isolated. It was two doses of either the BNT162b2 or mRNA-1273 vaccine that participants received. Clones were read by immunoSEQ multiplex PCR, and TCRdb kept only the in-frame ones, dropping some. The sample shows tens of thousands of clones, around three fifths of them seen only once. Specimen: CD4+ T cells from PBMCs cultured with SARS-CoV-2 spike peptides, collected after COVID-19 vaccination. The receptor source for this set is a human donor who received a COVID-19 vaccine.

The genes are TRBV18 and TRBJ2-5; 11 bases agree with TRBD2. CDR1 and CDR2 from the germline V gene are KGHSH and LQKENI. The V and J ends lost 3 bases and 2 bases, in that order; junction bases with no gene match: 17. The CDR3 covers 20 residues. The CDR3 loop reads CASSPNLAGGPGTGQETQYF. In DNA form, the CDR3 reads TGTGCCAGCTCACCGAACCTAGCGGGAGGCCCGGGGACGGGACAAGAGACCCAGTACTTC. Full variable domain (remainder filled in from reference TRBV18 and TRBJ2-5): NAGVMQNPRHLVRRRGQEARLRCSPMKGHSHVYWYRQLPEEGLKFMVYLQKENIIDESGMPKERFSAEFPKEGPSILRIQQVVRGDSAAYFCASSPNLAGGPGTGQETQYFGPGTRLLVL.

V and J are TRBV9 and TRBJ2-5; 9 nucleotides line up with TRBD2. This CDR3 contains 15 residues. Germline V lookup: CDR1 SGDLS, CDR2 YYNGEE. V was pared by 3 bases and J by 2 bases, with 5 bases of the junction left unmatched. The CDR3 loop reads CASSATSGPQETQYF. The CDR3 DNA is TGTGCCAGCAGCGCGACTAGCGGACCACAAGAGACCCAGTACTTC.

The chain recombines TRBV18 with TRBJ2-3; D remains unclear. The CDR3 has 13 amino acids. V gave up 0 bases and J gave up 0 bases, with 1 base separating them. Germline CDR1 reads KGHSH; CDR2 reads LQKENI. CDR3: CASSPPSTDTQYF. The DNA for the CDR3 is TGTGCCAGCTCACCACCAAGCACAGATACGCAGTATTTT. The variable domain in full, with the rest retrieved from reference TRBV18 and TRBJ2-3, is NAGVMQNPRHLVRRRGQEARLRCSPMKGHSHVYWYRQLPEEGLKFMVYLQKENIIDESGMPKERFSAEFPKEGPSILRIQQVVRGDSAAYFCASSPPSTDTQYFGPGTRLTVL.

The count of this clone is one. The genes are TRBV10-3 and TRBJ1-6; maybe TRBD1 (6 bases). CDR1 is ENHRY and CDR2 is SYGVKD in the germline V gene. Trimming removed 6 bases from V and 7 bases from J, with 22 bases in between. This CDR3 comprises 17 residues. CDR3 region: CAIRGGGAGAGNSPLHF. DNA of the CDR3: TGTGCCATCAGGGGAGGGGGGGCAGGCGCCGGGAATTCACCCCTCCACTTT.

This clone was seen more than once but under ten times. The chain joins TRBV27 to TRBJ1-5; 9 bases agree with TRBD1. Germline CDR1 MNHEY, CDR2 SMNVEV (reference sequence). This CDR3 is 16 amino acids long. The V gene end was trimmed by 4 bases and the J gene end by 0 bases; junction bases not matched to a gene: 4. The CDR3 region has the DNA TGTGCCAGCAGTTGGTCGGGACAGGGTAGCAATCAGCCCCAGCATTTT. This gives the protein CASSWSGQGSNQPQHF.

This chain links TRBV5-1 with TRBJ1-2; maybe TRBD1 (5 bases). The CDR3 runs to 15 residues. Germline V gene data show CDR1 as SGHRS and CDR2 as YFSETQ. Deletions cut 2 bases from V and 0 bases from J, with 11 bases between. As DNA, the CDR3 is TGCGCCAGCAGCTTAACGAGACAGTCTAACTATGGCTACACCTTC. Its protein is CASSLTRQSNYGYTF.

The gene calls are TRBV28 and TRBJ1-5, with TRBD1 matching over 9 bases. CDR3 size: 17 residues. Germline trimming cut 10 bases from V and 1 base from J; bases unmatched to any gene: 14. Germline CDR1 is MDHEN and CDR2 is SYDVKM. The CDR3 DNA follows: TGTGCCACCAACCAGGACAGGGGCGTTAGGAGCAATCAGCCCCAGCATTTT. Translating gives CATNQDRGVRSNQPQHF. The full variable domain, in which reference TRBV28 and TRBJ1-5 provide the parts outside the CDR3, is DVKVTQSSRYLVKRTGEKVFLECVQDMDHENMFWYRQDPGLGLRLIYFSYDVKMKEKGDIPEGYSVSREKKERFSLILESASTNQTSMYLCATNQDRGVRSNQPQHFGDGTRLSIL.

V gene TRBV10-3 combines with J gene TRBJ1-2, with D tentatively TRBD1 (5 bases). V dropped 0 bases and J dropped 9 bases, with 8 bases sitting between them. The V gene's germline CDR1 is ENHRY and CDR2 SYGVKD. This CDR3 spans 12 amino acids. CDR3 sequence: CAISESRQRYTF. The CDR3 DNA reads as TGTGCCATCAGTGAGTCTCGACAGCGCTACACCTTC.

This chain links TRBV27 with TRBJ2-7; TRBD1 matches 8 bases. CDR1 is MNHEY, CDR2 SMNVEV, per germline (reference sequence). This CDR3 comprises 14 residues. The J segment lost 2 bases and the V segment lost 10 bases, leaving 10 bases of the junction unmatched. Here the CDR3 DNA reads TGTGCCATCCGAGCCGGGACAGGACCCTACGAGCAGTACTTC. Encoded protein: CAIRAGTGPYEQYF.

The rearrangement uses TRBV5-4 and TRBJ1-2, with D perhaps TRBD1 (5 bases). V lost 2 bases to trimming and J lost 0 bases, with 8 bases between them. The CDR3 totals 14 residues. Per the germline V gene, CDR1 is SGHNT and CDR2 is YYREEE (reference sequence). This CDR3 reads CASSFGGANYGYTF. For the CDR3, the DNA is TGTGCCAGCAGCTTCGGGGGAGCTAACTATGGCTACACCTTC.

The rearrangement uses TRBV18 and TRBJ2-7; weak D call: TRBD1 (6 bases). The V and J ends lost 3 bases and 0 bases respectively, with 6 bases between them. Germline loops: CDR1 KGHSH, CDR2 LQKENI. CDR3 length equals 13 residues. CDR3 sequence reads: CASSPDSSYEQYF. As DNA, the CDR3 is TGTGCCAGCTCACCGGACAGCTCCTACGAGCAGTACTTC.

The CDR3 DNA reads TGTGCCACCAGTGATAGACTTGGCACAGATACGCAGTATTTT. This encodes CATSDRLGTDTQYF. The V call is TRBV24-1, the J call TRBJ2-3; D uncertain. This CDR3 spans 14 amino acids. From germline, CDR1 is KGHDR and CDR2 SFDVKD. V gave up 3 bases and J gave up 1 base, with 7 bases separating them.

The genes are TRBV18 and TRBJ1-2; D not certain. The CDR3 spans 14 residues. Germline lookup yields CDR1 KGHSH and CDR2 LQKENI. V lost 0 bases and J 2 bases, leaving 7 bases between the germline ends. Here the CDR3 DNA reads TGTGCCAGCTCACCACCGACCGTGAACTATGGCTACACCTTC. This codes for CASSPPTVNYGYTF.

The chain combines TRBV5-1 with TRBJ1-2; D ambiguous. This CDR3 comprises 13 residues. V lost 4 bases and J 8 bases, leaving 15 bases between the germline ends. Germline values: CDR1 SGHRS, CDR2 YFSETQ. The CDR3 reads CASSPRISGGYTF. CDR3 nucleotides: TGCGCCAGCAGCCCTCGGATAAGTGGGGGCTACACCTTC.

The V gene is TRBV18, the J gene TRBJ1-6; 7 bases line up with TRBD1. The CDR3 covers 15 residues. Germline trimming cut 3 bases from V and 6 bases from J; bases unmatched to any gene: 5. CDR1 is KGHSH, CDR2 LQKENI, per germline. The CDR3 loop reads CASSPRDSLNSPLHF. The CDR3 bases are TGTGCCAGCTCACCTAGGGACAGTCTTAATTCACCCCTCCACTTT.

There are a few counts of this clone. This chain uses TRBV19 with TRBJ1-3, with a possible D match to TRBD1 (5 bases). The V gene lost 3 bases and the J gene lost 3 bases, with 15 bases spanning the gap. CDR3 length equals 16 residues. Germline CDR1 is LNHDA and CDR2 is SQIVND (reference sequence). CDR3 sequence reads: CASSIMGEGLGNTIYF. For the CDR3, the DNA is TGTGCCAGTAGTATTATGGGGGAAGGCCTTGGAAACACCATATATTTT.

The rearrangement links TRBV3-1 (or the pseudogene TRBV3-2) to TRBJ2-3, with TRBD2 as a possible D gene (6 bases). Per the germline V gene, CDR1 is LGHDT and CDR2 is YNNKEL (reference sequence). Trimming removed 0 bases at V and 3 bases at J, with 16 bases between. The CDR3 has 17 residues. The CDR3 here is CASSQDVGGVGTDTQYF. CDR3 sequence (DNA): TGTGCCAGCAGCCAAGATGTCGGGGGAGTAGGTACAGATACGCAGTATTTT.

The chain couples TRBV15 to TRBJ2-4; tentative D call: TRBD2 (6 bases). The V end was cut by 0 bases, the J end by 0 bases, with 18 bases between. This CDR3 is 19 amino acids long. Germline V gene data show CDR1 as LNHNV and CDR2 as YYDKDF (reference sequence). CDR3 in amino acids: CATSRDVSGSFLAKNIQYF. In nucleotides, the CDR3 is TGTGCCACCAGCAGAGATGTTAGCGGTAGCTTTCTAGCCAAAAACATTCAGTACTTC. The whole variable domain, filled in from reference TRBV15 and TRBJ2-4, reads DAMVIQNPRYQVTQFGKPVTLSCSQTLNHNVMYWYQQKSSQAPKLLFHYYDKDFNNEADTPDNFQSRRPNTSFCFLDIRSPGLGDTAMYLCATSRDVSGSFLAKNIQYFGAGTRLSVL.

This rearrangement joins TRBV3-1 (or the pseudogene TRBV3-2) to TRBJ2-5, with 10 bases lining up with TRBD1. The CDR3 runs to 15 residues. CDR1 and CDR2 from the germline V gene are LGHDT and YNNKEL (reference sequence). V trimming: 1 base; J trimming: 1 base; junction bases outside the gene matches: 0. CDR3 DNA: TGTGCCAGCAGCCAAGGGACAGGGGGCCAAGAGACCCAGTACTTC. Translation gives CASSQGTGGQETQYF.

The genes are TRBV5-1 and TRBJ1-1; possibly TRBD1 for D (6 bases). The V end was cut by 4 bases, the J end by 1 base, with 11 bases between. The CDR3 spans 14 residues. Germline V gene lookup returns CDR1 SGHRS and CDR2 YFSETQ. The CDR3 sequence is CASSTMTGNTEAFF. CDR3 coding DNA: TGCGCCAGCAGCACTATGACAGGGAACACTGAAGCTTTCTTT.

This rearrangement joins TRBV10-2 to TRBJ2-7; unclear D gene. The V gene's germline CDR1 is WSHSY and CDR2 SAAADI. The CDR3 totals 13 residues. Trimming shortened V by 7 bases and J by 4 bases, and 14 bases separated the two germline ends. The CDR3 DNA follows: TGCGCCAGCAAACCTGACTCTTCGTACGAGCAGTACTTC. Its protein is CASKPDSSYEQYF.

The chain joins TRBV4-2 to TRBJ1-2; tentatively, D is TRBD1 (5 bases). Germline CDR1 and CDR2: LGHNA and YNFKEQ. This CDR3 has 15 amino acids. V was clipped by 2 bases and J by 2 bases, with 12 bases between them. CDR3 region: CASSQLRGGNYGYTF. The CDR3 DNA reads TGTGCCAGCAGCCAATTGAGGGGAGGGAACTATGGCTACACCTTC.

V gene TRBV5-4 combines with J gene TRBJ1-4, with 10 bases lining up with TRBD1. CDR1 is SGHNT, CDR2 YYREEE, per germline (reference sequence). V shed 5 bases and J 8 bases; nucleotides not matched to a gene: 9. This CDR3 has 15 residues. CDR3 nucleotide sequence: TGTGCCAGCAGTCTTAGACAGGGGGCAGGGGAAAAACTGTTTTTT. Residues: CASSLRQGAGEKLFF.

V gene TRBV29-1 combines with J gene TRBJ1-1; possible D gene TRBD1, 5 bases. Germline CDR1 reads SQVTM; CDR2 reads ANQGSEA. Trimming took 6 bases from V and 1 from J, leaving 12 bases between them. CDR3 length: 13 amino acids. The CDR3 is CSVHGAQNTEAFF. The DNA for the CDR3 is TGCAGCGTACACGGGGCACAGAACACTGAAGCTTTCTTT.